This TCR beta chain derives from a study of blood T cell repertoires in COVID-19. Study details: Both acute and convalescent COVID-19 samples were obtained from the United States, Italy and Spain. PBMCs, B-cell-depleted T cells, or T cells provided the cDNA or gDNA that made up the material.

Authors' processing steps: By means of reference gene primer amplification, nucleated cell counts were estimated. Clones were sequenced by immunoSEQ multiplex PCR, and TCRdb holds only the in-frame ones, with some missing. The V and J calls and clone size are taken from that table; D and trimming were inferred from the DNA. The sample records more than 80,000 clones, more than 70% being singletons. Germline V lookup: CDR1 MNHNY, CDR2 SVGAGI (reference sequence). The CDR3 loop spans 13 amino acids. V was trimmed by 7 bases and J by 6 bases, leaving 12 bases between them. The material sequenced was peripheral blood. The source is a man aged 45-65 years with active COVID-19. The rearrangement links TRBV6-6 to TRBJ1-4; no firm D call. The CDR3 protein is CASTSSPHEKLFF. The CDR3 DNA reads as TGTGCCAGCACCTCCTCCCCCCATGAAAAACTGTTTTTT.